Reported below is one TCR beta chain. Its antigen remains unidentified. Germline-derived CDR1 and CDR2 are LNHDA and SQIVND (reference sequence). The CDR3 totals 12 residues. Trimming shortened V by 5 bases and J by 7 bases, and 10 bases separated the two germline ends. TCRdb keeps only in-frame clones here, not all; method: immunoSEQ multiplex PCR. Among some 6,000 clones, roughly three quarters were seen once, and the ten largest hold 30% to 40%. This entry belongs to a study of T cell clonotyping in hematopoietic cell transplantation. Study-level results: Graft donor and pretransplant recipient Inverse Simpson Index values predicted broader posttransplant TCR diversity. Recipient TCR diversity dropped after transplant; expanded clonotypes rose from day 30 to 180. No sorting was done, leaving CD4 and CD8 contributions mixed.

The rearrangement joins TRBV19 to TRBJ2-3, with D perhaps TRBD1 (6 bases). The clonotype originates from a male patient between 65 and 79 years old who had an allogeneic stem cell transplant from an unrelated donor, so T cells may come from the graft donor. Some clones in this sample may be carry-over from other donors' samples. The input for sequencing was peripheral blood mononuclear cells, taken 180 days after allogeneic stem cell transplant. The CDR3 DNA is TGTGCCAGTAGTTTCCAGGGGAATACGCAGTATTTT. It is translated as CASSFQGNTQYF.